The next 3 T cell receptor beta chains were all read from a single sample in a study of regulatory T cells in long-lasting Graves disease. According to the study, TCR beta libraries were built with iRepertoire HTBI primers and CDR3-region Arm-PCR. TCRdb passed the multiplex PCR reads through MiXCR, listing each CDR3 protein once. The top ten clones hold approximately 17% of a sample with around 400,000 distinct CDR3 sequences, around 11% of them seen once. Specified time point: newly diagnosed GD, antithyroid drugs for less than 3 months. RNA extracted from PBMCs served as the sequencing template. Separately, the same data were catalogued under a study of T cells in Graves' hyperthyroidism and ophthalmopathy.

Sequences were derived from peripheral blood mononuclear cells (PBMCs), sampled at new diagnosis, from a patient treated with antithyroid drugs. All receptors derive from a woman aged 18-29 years with Graves disease.

There are many counts of this clonotype. The V gene is TRBV7-8, the J gene TRBJ1-1, with a weak D call TRBD1 (6 bases). The CDR3 covers 15 residues. The V and J ends lost 1 base and 0 bases respectively, with 9 bases between them. Germline V gene lookup returns CDR1 SGHVS and CDR2 FQNEAQ. The CDR3: CASSLGGHLNTEAFF. The CDR3 coding sequence is TGTGCCAGCAGCTTAGGGGGACACCTGAACACTGAAGCTTTCTTT.

There are a few counts of this clonotype. The chain employs TRBV7-2 and TRBJ2-3; 7 bases agree with TRBD2. This CDR3 has 17 amino acids. With V trimmed by 1 base and J by 2 bases, 9 bases remained unmatched. Germline V lookup: CDR1 SGHTA, CDR2 FQGNSA. CDR3 sequence (DNA): TGTGCCAGCAGCTTAGGCCAGAGCGGGGACTACACAGATACGCAGTATTTT. Translated, it gives CASSLGQSGDYTDTQYF.

This clonotype appeared many times. V and J are TRBV5-1 and TRBJ2-7, with 10 bases identical to TRBD1. Germline loops: CDR1 SGHRS, CDR2 YFSETQ. The length of the CDR3 is 15 residues. Losses at the gene ends were 4 bases for V and 5 bases for J; bases not matched to a gene: 9. CDR3 region: CASSPPDRGSDEQYF. The CDR3 DNA follows: TGCGCCAGCAGCCCCCCGGACAGGGGGAGCGACGAGCAGTACTTC.